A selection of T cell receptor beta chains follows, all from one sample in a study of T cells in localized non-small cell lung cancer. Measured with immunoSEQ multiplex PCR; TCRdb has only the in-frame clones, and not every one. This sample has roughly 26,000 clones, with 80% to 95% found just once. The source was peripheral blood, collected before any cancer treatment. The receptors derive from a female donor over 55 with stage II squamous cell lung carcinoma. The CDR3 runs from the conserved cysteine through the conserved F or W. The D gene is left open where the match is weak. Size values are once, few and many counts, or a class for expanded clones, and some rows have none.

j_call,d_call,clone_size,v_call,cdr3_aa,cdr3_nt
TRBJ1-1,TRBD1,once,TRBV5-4,CASSSLDRVNTEAFF,TGTGCCAGCAGCTCCCTTGACAGGGTGAACACTGAAGCTTTCTTT
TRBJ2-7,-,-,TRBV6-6,CASSPGVYEQYF,TGTGCCAGCAGCCCAGGGGTCTACGAGCAGTACTTC
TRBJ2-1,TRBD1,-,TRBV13,CASSVGQGGNEQFF,TGTGCCAGCAGCGTAGGACAGGGCGGGAATGAGCAGTTCTTC
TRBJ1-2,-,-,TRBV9,CASSMYSGTTNYGYTF,TGTGCCAGCAGCATGTACTCCGGGACAACCAACTATGGCTACACCTTC
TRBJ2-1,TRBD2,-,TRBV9,CASSGGGFNYNEQFF,TGTGCCAGCAGCGGCGGGGGTTTTAACTACAATGAGCAGTTCTTC
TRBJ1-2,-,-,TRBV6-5,CASSPTGISNYGYTF,TGTGCCAGCAGTCCAACAGGGATCTCTAACTATGGCTACACCTTC
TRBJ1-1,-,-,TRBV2,CASTAQRDTEAFF,TGTGCCAGCACCGCGCAGAGGGACACTGAAGCTTTCTTT
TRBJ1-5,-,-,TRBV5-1,CASSLDPDQPQHF,TGCGCCAGCAGCTTGGACCCTGATCAGCCCCAGCATTTT
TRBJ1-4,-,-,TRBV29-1,CSVEEPGRIIGELFF,TGCAGCGTCGAGGAGCCGGGACGGATAATCGGGGAACTGTTTTTT
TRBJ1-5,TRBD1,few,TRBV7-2,CASSRDRGKEPQHF,TGTGCCAGCAGCCGGGACAGGGGAAAGGAGCCCCAGCATTTT
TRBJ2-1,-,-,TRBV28,CASSLRWRGYSYNEQFF,TGTGCCAGCAGTTTACGGTGGCGGGGATACTCCTACAATGAGCAGTTCTTC
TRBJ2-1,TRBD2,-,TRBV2,CASSAWGLAEQFF,TGTGCCAGCAGTGCTTGGGGACTAGCGGAGCAGTTCTTC
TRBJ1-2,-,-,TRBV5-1,CASSLAGTTAHGYTF,TGCGCCAGCAGCTTGGCCGGGACAACCGCCCATGGCTACACCTTC
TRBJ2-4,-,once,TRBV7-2,CASSLDRQGNIQYF,TGTGCCAGCAGCTTAGATCGGCAGGGAAACATTCAGTACTTC
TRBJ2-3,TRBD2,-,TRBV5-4,CASSQPGLAGADTQYF,TGTGCCAGCAGCCAGCCAGGACTAGCGGGAGCAGATACGCAGTATTTT
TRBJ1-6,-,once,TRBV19,CASRGRGSYNSPLHF,TGTGCCAGTAGGGGCAGGGGTTCCTATAATTCACCCCTCCACTTT
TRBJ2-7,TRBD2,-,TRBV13,CASSLGQGTSGVRQYF,TGTGCCAGCAGCTTAGGCCAAGGGACTAGCGGGGTAAGGCAGTACTTC
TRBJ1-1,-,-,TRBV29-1,CSVSDKPGAFF,TGCAGCGTCTCCGACAAACCCGGAGCTTTCTTT
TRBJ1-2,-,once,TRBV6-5,CASSYSTRGANYGYTF,TGTGCCAGCAGTTACTCCACGAGGGGGGCTAACTATGGCTACACCTTC
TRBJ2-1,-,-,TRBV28,CASSLGGPVNEQFF,TGTGCCAGCAGTTTGGGGGGGCCAGTCAATGAGCAGTTCTTC
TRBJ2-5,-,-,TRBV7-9,CASTQQEGEETQYF,TGTGCCAGCACCCAGCAGGAGGGCGAAGAGACCCAGTACTTC
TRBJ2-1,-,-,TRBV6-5,CASSPRQSSYNEQFF,TGTGCCAGCAGCCCACGACAGAGCTCCTACAATGAGCAGTTCTTC
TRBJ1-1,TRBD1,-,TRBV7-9,CASSLLGGQNTEAFF,TGTGCCAGCAGCTTATTAGGGGGCCAAAACACTGAAGCTTTCTTT
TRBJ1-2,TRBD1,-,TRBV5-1,CASSAEDRGRNYGYTF,TGCGCCAGCAGCGCCGAAGACAGGGGGCGAAACTATGGCTACACCTTC
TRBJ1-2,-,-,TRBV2,CASRTDRYYGYTF,TGTGCCAGCAGGACCGACAGATACTATGGCTACACCTTC
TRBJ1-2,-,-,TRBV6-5,CASTGNYGYTF,TGTGCCAGCACAGGGAACTATGGCTACACCTTC
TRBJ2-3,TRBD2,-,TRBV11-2,CASSSRGSGTFTDTQYF,TGTGCCAGCAGCTCCCGGGGTAGCGGGACGTTCACAGATACGCAGTATTTT
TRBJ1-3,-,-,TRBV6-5,CAAHGGLSGNTIYF,TGTGCCGCGCACGGGGGGCTCTCTGGAAACACCATATATTTT
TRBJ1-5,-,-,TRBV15,CATSRDNQPQHF,TGTGCCACCAGCAGAGATAATCAGCCCCAGCATTTT
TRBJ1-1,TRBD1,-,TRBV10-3,CAISESDRGVEAFF,TGTGCCATCAGTGAGTCGGACAGGGGGGTTGAAGCTTTCTTT
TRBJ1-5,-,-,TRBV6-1,CASSLDNQPQHF,TGTGCCAGCAGTCTCGACAATCAGCCCCAGCATTTT
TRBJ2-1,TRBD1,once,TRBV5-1,CASSALTGAGYNEQFF,TGCGCCAGCAGCGCCTTAACAGGGGCCGGCTACAATGAGCAGTTCTTC
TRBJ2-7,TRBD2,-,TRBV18,CASSHTSGGADEQYF,TGTGCCAGCTCACATACTAGCGGGGGGGCGGACGAGCAGTACTTC
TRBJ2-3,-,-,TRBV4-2,CASSQVASHTGTSTDTQYF,TGTGCCAGCAGCCAAGTCGCCAGCCATACAGGTACTAGCACAGATACGCAGTATTTT
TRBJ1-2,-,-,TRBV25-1,CASSEAGSRYGYTF,TGTGCCAGCAGTGAGGCCGGGAGCCGCTATGGCTACACCTTC